These 10 T cell receptor beta chains came from one sample sequenced in a study of shared clonotypes between healthy human individuals. Naive CD8 cells were CD45RO-negative, positively selected for CCR7, excluding terminally differentiated effector memory CD45RA+ cells. The table came from immunoSEQ multiplex PCR; TCRdb's copy has only in-frame clones and leaves some out. Counted here are around 1.9 million clones, more than 85% occurring once; the ten biggest clones make up around 1.7%. The sample was naive CD8+ T cells from PBMCs. The receptors were sampled from a man younger than 30 in good health. Some clones in this sample may be carry-over from other donors' samples.

V is TRBV6-1 and J is TRBJ1-5; the match to TRBD1 covers 9 bases. V lost 3 bases and J lost 6; bases outside the gene matches: 3. The CDR3 is 14 residues long. Germline CDR1 is MNHNS and CDR2 is SASEGT. CDR3 sequence (DNA): TGTGCCAGCAGTGAGGGACAGGGAGTTCAGCCCCAGCATTTT. Protein sequence: CASSEGQGVQPQHF.

The chain has TRBV5-6 and TRBJ2-7; D possibly corresponds to TRBD2 (5 bases). This CDR3 is built from 17 residues. CDR1 is SGHDT and CDR2 is YYEEEE in the germline V gene. Trimming left V 1 base short and J 2 bases short, with 19 bases between. The CDR3 region is CASSLHGSEDTPYEQYF. DNA of the CDR3: TGTGCCAGCAGCTTGCACGGTTCGGAGGATACCCCCTACGAGCAGTACTTC.

J is TRBJ2-1 and V is TRBV15; D remains ambiguous. The germline V and J ends were trimmed by 5 bases and 8 bases, with 19 bases remaining between them. Per germline, CDR1 LNHNV and CDR2 YYDKDF (reference sequence). CDR3 length: 15 residues. CDR3 nucleotides: TGTGCCACCAGCCATGACACCGAGAAAGTCCATGAGCAGTTCTTC. Encoded protein: CATSHDTEKVHEQFF.

This rearrangement joins TRBV29-1 to TRBJ1-2; D gene ambiguous. CDR3 length: 14 residues. The germline V gene has CDR1 SQVTM and CDR2 ANQGSEA. Trimming cost V 1 base and J 2 bases, with 11 bases left between them. The CDR3 DNA reads TGCAGCGTTGAAGCCCAGCAAATGAACTATGGCTACACCTTC. Its protein is CSVEAQQMNYGYTF.

This chain joins TRBV27 and TRBJ2-7, with D maybe TRBD2 (6 bases). Germline CDR1 and CDR2: MNHEY and SMNVEV (reference sequence). The CDR3 is made up of 17 amino acids. The ends were cut back, 6 bases at V and 1 base at J, with 22 bases in the middle. This chain's CDR3 is CASSPLLLAGSSYEQYF. The CDR3 DNA sequence: TGTGCCAGCAGCCCCCTTCTCCTGGCGGGAAGTTCCTACGAGCAGTACTTC.

This chain links TRBV27 with TRBJ2-3; D assignment may be TRBD1 or TRBD2 (5 bases each). Germline V gene sequence: CDR1 MNHEY, CDR2 SMNVEV (reference sequence). This CDR3 is 16 amino acids long. The V end lost 1 base, the J end lost 0 bases, and 11 bases lay between the germline ends. The CDR3 nucleotides read TGTGCCAGCAGTTTATTGGGGCTAGCCAGCACAGATACGCAGTATTTT. It is translated as CASSLLGLASTDTQYF.

V gene TRBV11-2 combines with J gene TRBJ2-1, with a weak D call TRBD2 (6 bases). The ends were cut back, 5 bases at V and 3 bases at J, with 14 bases in the middle. Per the germline V gene, CDR1 is SGHAT and CDR2 is FQNNGV. The CDR3 contains 15 residues. CDR3 amino acids: CASSNSPGSYNEQFF. CDR3 nucleotide sequence: TGTGCCAGCAGCAACTCCCCCGGGAGCTACAATGAGCAGTTCTTC.

Here the CDR3 DNA reads TGCGCCAGCAGCTTAGACCCGGGACGGTTCAACTATGGCTACACCTTC. Translating it yields CASSLDPGRFNYGYTF. V gene TRBV5-1 combines with J gene TRBJ1-2; tentatively, D is TRBD1 (5 bases). Germline V gives CDR1 SGHRS, CDR2 YFSETQ. Trimming shortened V by 2 bases and J by 2 bases, and 16 bases separated the two germline ends. CDR3 length equals 16 residues.

V gene TRBV11-3 combines with J gene TRBJ2-1, with D unresolved. CDR1 is SGHNT and CDR2 is YENEEA in the germline V gene. CDR3 length equals 13 residues. Deletions cut 1 base from V and 7 bases from J, with 8 bases between. The CDR3 coding sequence is TGTGCCAGCAGCTTAGGGATCCGGAATGAGCAGTTCTTC. This translates into CASSLGIRNEQFF.

The chain has TRBV7-9 and TRBJ2-5; D possibly corresponds to TRBD1 (7 bases). The CDR3 length is 15 residues. The germline V and J ends were trimmed by 7 bases and 5 bases, with 20 bases remaining between them. Per germline, CDR1 SEHNR and CDR2 FQNEAQ (reference sequence). The CDR3 bases are TGTGCCAGCACATCTTCGGGGGACAGATGGGAGACCCAGTACTTC. Encoded protein: CASTSSGDRWETQYF. Complete variable domain (other parts from reference TRBV7-9 and TRBJ2-5): DTGVSQNPRHKITKRGQNVTFRCDPISEHNRLYWYRQTLGQGPEFLTYFQNEAQLEKSRLLSDRFSAERPKGSFSTLEIQRTEQGDSAMYLCASTSSGDRWETQYFGPGTRLLVL.